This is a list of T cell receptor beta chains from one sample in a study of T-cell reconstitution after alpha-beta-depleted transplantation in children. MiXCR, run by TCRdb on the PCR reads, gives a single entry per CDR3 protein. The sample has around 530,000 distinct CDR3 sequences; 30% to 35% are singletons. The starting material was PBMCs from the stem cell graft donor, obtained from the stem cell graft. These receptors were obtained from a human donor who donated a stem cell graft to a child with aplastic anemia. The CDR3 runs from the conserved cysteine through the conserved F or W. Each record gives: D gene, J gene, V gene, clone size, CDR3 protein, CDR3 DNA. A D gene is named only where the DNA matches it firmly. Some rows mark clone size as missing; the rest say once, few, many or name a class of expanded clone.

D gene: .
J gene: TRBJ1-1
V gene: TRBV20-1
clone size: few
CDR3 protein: CSAREPGQNTEAFF
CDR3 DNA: TGCAGTGCTAGAGAACCCGGACAGAACACTGAAGCTTTCTTT

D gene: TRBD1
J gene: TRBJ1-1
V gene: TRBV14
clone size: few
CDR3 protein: CASSHRQGNTEAFF
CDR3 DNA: TGTGCCAGCAGCCATAGACAGGGGAACACTGAAGCTTTCTTT

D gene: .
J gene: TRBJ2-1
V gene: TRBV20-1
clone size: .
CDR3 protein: CSAFDWGEQFF
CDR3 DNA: TGCAGTGCATTTGACTGGGGTGAGCAGTTCTTC

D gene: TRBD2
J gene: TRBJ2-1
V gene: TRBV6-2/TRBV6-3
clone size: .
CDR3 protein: CASTPQTSGLFNEQFF
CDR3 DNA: TGTGCCAGCACTCCCCAGACTAGCGGCCTTTTCAATGAGCAGTTCTTC

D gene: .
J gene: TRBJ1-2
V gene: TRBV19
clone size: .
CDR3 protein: CASSLVETGRGGYTF
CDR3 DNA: TGTGCCAGTAGCTTAGTGGAGACGGGACGGGGAGGCTACACCTTC

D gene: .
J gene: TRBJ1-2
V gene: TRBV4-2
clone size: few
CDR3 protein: CASSQTHGYTF
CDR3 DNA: TGTGCCAGCAGCCAAACCCATGGCTACACCTTC

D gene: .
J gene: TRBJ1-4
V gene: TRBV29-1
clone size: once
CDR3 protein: CSAAEATNEKLFF
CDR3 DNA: TGCAGCGCTGCAGAGGCAACTAATGAAAAACTGTTTTTT

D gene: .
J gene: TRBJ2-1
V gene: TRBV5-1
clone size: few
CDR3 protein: CASSQKTGTWYNEQFF
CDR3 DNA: TGCGCCAGCAGCCAAAAAACCGGGACCTGGTACAATGAGCAGTTCTTC

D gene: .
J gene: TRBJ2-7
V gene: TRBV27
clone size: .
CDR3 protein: CASNPKGGSGYEQYF
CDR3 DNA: TGTGCCAGCAATCCTAAGGGGGGGAGCGGCTACGAGCAGTACTTC

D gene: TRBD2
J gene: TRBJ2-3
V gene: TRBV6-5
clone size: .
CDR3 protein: CASSYPSLAGKADTQYF
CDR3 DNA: TGTGCCAGCAGTTACCCCTCACTAGCGGGAAAGGCAGATACGCAGTATTTT

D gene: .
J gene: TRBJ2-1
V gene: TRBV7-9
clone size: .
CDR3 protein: CASSFSAATYNEQFF
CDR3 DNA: TGTGCCAGCAGCTTTTCAGCGGCAACCTACAATGAGCAGTTCTTC

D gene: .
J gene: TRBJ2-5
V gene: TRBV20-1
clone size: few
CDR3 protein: CSAGPGLQETQYF
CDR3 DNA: TGCAGTGCTGGTCCGGGACTCCAAGAGACCCAGTACTTC

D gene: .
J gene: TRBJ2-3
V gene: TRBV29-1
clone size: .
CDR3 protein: CSANRERTDTQYF
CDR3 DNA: TGCAGCGCAAACAGGGAGCGCACAGATACGCAGTATTTT